This T cell receptor (beta chain) was sequenced in a study of cytomegalovirus exposure and HLA in healthy donors. The PCR made use of 60 Vbeta and 13 Jbeta primers. Repertoires were generated with immunoSEQ multiplex PCR, while TCRdb's copy carries only in-frame clones and drops some. Counted here are about 120,000 clones, more than 65% occurring once; the ten biggest clones make up roughly 3.9%. A word on this clone: Its specificity is unknown.

General study points: Most of the TCR beta V segments (in an earlier analysis) were productive either about 87% or about 30% of the time. Donors belonging to an Asian-associated ancestry cluster reportedly showed fewer N-insertions in productive TCRs than the roughly 680-donor mean, according to what a later analysis found. According to the study, about 180 TCR beta chains were cytomegalovirus-associated.

The specimen was PBMCs. The TCR originated in a male donor in good health and CMV-seropositive.

The CDR3 region has the DNA TGTGCCAGCACCCTAGGGGGGAACACCGGGGAGCTGTTTTTT. Protein sequence: CASTLGGNTGELFF. The chain couples TRBV28 to TRBJ2-2, with a possible D match to TRBD1 (6 bases). Trimming took 7 bases from V and 1 from J, leaving 10 bases between them. The length of the CDR3 is 14 residues. Germline V gene data show CDR1 as MDHEN and CDR2 as SYDVKM. Supplemented by reference TRBV28 and TRBJ2-2, the full variable domain reads DVKVTQSSRYLVKRTGEKVFLECVQDMDHENMFWYRQDPGLGLRLIYFSYDVKMKEKGDIPEGYSVSREKKERFSLILESASTNQTSMYLCASTLGGNTGELFFGEGSRLTVL.